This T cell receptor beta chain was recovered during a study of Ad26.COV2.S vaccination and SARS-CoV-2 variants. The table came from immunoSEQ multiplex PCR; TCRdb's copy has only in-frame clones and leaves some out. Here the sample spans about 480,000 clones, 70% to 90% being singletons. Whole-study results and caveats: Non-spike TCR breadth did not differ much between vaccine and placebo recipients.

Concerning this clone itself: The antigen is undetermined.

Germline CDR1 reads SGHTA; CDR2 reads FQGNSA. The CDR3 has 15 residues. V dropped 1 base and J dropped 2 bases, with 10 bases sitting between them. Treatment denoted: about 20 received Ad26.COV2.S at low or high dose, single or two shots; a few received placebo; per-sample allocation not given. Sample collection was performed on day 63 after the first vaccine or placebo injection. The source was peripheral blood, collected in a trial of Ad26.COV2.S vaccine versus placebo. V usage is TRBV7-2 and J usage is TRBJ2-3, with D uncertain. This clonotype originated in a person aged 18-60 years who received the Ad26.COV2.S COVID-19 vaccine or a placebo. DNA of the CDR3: TGTGCCAGCAGCTTAGGGCCGGGTTACACAGATACGCAGTATTTT. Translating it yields CASSLGPGYTDTQYF.